This T cell receptor beta chain was sequenced in a study of blood T cell repertoires in COVID-19. Trimming took 5 bases from V and 7 from J; bases not matched to a gene: 15. The germline V gene encodes CDR1 MNHNY and CDR2 SVGAGI (reference sequence). This CDR3 contains 17 residues. Sequencing used immunoSEQ multiplex PCR; TCRdb keeps in-frame clones, though not all of them. The sample has around 300,000 clones, roughly 85% seen once. This TCR was sampled from a woman between 50 and 59 years old who had recovered from COVID-19. The specimen sequenced was PBMCs or T cells enriched from blood (not recorded which). This chain links TRBV6-6 with TRBJ2-1, with TRBD1 matching 9 bases. CDR3 nucleotides: TGTGCCAGCAGTCTGAATCCGACAGGGGGTAGTCAGAATGAGCAGTTCTTC. This translates into CASSLNPTGGSQNEQFF.